This is a list of T cell receptor beta chains from one sample in a study of blood T cell repertoires in COVID-19. Repertoires were generated with immunoSEQ multiplex PCR, while TCRdb's copy carries only in-frame clones and drops some. The sample yields 20,000 to 30,000 clones, 85% to 90% seen once. Sample: peripheral blood. These receptors came from a human donor in a cohort sampled during active COVID-19. The CDR3 runs from the conserved cysteine through the conserved F or W. Each record gives: CDR3 length, clone size, D gene, V gene, J gene, CDR3 DNA, CDR3 protein. The D gene is left open where the match is weak. The size of a clone is reported for some rows only, either as once, few or many, or as a class for expanded clones.

16,-,TRBD2,TRBV5-6,TRBJ2-7,TGTGCCAGCAGCTTGTACCTAGCGGGAGGGACCCACGAGCAGTACTTC,CASSLYLAGGTHEQYF
14,-,-,TRBV27,TRBJ2-7,TGTGCCAGCAGTTCACCCCTCCCGGGCTACGAGCAGTACTTC,CASSSPLPGYEQYF
13,-,TRBD2,TRBV11-2,TRBJ2-1,TGTGCCAGCAGTACAGCGGGAGAGGATGAGCAGTTCTTC,CASSTAGEDEQFF
13,-,-,TRBV24-1,TRBJ1-1,TGTGCCACCAGGGGGCGGTGGGACACTGAAGCTTTCTTT,CATRGRWDTEAFF
13,-,-,TRBV7-9,TRBJ1-1,TGTGCCAGCAGCGTTGTAGAGAACACTGAAGCTTTCTTT,CASSVVENTEAFF
15,once,TRBD1,TRBV7-3,TRBJ2-3,TGTGCCAGCAGCCCCAACAGGGGGCGCGCAGATACGCAGTATTTT,CASSPNRGRADTQYF
15,-,TRBD2,TRBV13,TRBJ2-2,TGTGCCAGCAGCTTGGGGGGGAGAGACACCGGGGAGCTGTTTTTT,CASSLGGRDTGELFF
14,once,TRBD1,TRBV5-1,TRBJ1-4,TGCGCCAGCAGCCAGGGACAGGGAGAAGAAAAACTGTTTTTT,CASSQGQGEEKLFF
16,-,-,TRBV5-4,TRBJ2-3,TGTGCCAGCAGCTCGGGACTGGACCTTAAGGTAGATACGCAGTATTTT,CASSSGLDLKVDTQYF
15,-,TRBD1,TRBV19,TRBJ1-2,TGTGCCAGTGAACCCCCGACAGGGAAAAACTATGGCTACACCTTC,CASEPPTGKNYGYTF
14,-,-,TRBV2,TRBJ2-2,TGTGCCAGCAAAACAGAGGGGGGGACCGGGGAGCTGTTTTTT,CASKTEGGTGELFF
13,-,-,TRBV4-1,TRBJ2-7,TGCGCCAGCAGACAGGGATCCGGTTACGAGCAGTACTTC,CASRQGSGYEQYF
16,-,TRBD2,TRBV7-9,TRBJ2-5,TGTGCCAGCAGCCATACCCCGGCGGGAGGGGAAGAGACCCAGTACTTC,CASSHTPAGGEETQYF
11,-,-,TRBV12-3/TRBV12-4,TRBJ1-1,TGTGCCAGCAGAGAAGGGGACAATACTTTCTTT,CASREGDNTFF
15,-,-,TRBV5-5,TRBJ1-4,TGTGCCAGCAGCATCAGGGAGGGATCTAATGAAAAACTGTTTTTT,CASSIREGSNEKLFF
14,few,-,TRBV11-3,TRBJ1-4,TGTGCCAGCAGCTTCCAGAGGAGTAATGAAAAACTGTTTTTT,CASSFQRSNEKLFF
15,-,-,TRBV6-6,TRBJ2-2,TGTGCCAGCAGTTACGGCGGGGTTAACACCGGGGAGCTGTTTTTT,CASSYGGVNTGELFF
14,-,-,TRBV7-3,TRBJ2-5,TGTGCCAGCAGCGCAAGCCAGGACCAAGAGACCCAGTACTTC,CASSASQDQETQYF